This T cell receptor (beta chain) was sequenced for a study of blood T cell repertoires in COVID-19. Study-wide context: Acute and convalescent COVID-19 samples came from the United States, Italy and Spain.

In the source study's methods: Amplification of reference gene primers was used by the study to estimate nucleated cell counts. Measured with immunoSEQ multiplex PCR; TCRdb has only the in-frame clones, and not every one. V, J and clone size derive from that table, while D and trimming were established from the DNA sequence. The sample carries approximately 250,000 clones, roughly 88% recorded once. Cohort 3 donors counted as recovered after two negative PCRs, clearance, or resolved symptoms. The CDR3 extends over 14 amino acids. V gave up 8 bases and J gave up 0 bases, with 11 bases separating them. The germline gives CDR1 SGHNT, CDR2 YENEEA.

Sequencing was performed on PBMCs or T cells enriched from blood (not recorded which). The receptor's source is a woman aged 30 to 39 who had recovered from COVID-19. The rearrangement links TRBV11-3 to TRBJ1-3; D remains ambiguous. The CDR3 region is CASRTSVSGNTIYF. The CDR3 DNA sequence: TGTGCCAGCCGAACGTCGGTCTCTGGAAACACCATATATTTT.